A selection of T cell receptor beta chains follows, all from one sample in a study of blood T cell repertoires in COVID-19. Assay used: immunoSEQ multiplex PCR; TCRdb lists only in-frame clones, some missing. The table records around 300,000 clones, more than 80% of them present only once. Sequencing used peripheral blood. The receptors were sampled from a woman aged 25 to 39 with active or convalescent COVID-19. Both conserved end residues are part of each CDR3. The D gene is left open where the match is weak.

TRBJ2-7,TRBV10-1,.,CASSRTVAYEQYF,TGCGCCAGCAGCCGGACTGTAGCCTACGAGCAGTACTTC
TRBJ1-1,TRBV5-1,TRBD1,CASSLDGQGTETFF,TGCGCCAGCAGCTTGGACGGACAGGGGACTGAAACTTTCTTT
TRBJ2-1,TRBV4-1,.,CASSQDDWSGCFF,TGCGCCAGCAGCCAAGATGACTGGTCGGGGTGCTTCTTC
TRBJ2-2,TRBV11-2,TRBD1,CASSFQGAGTGELFF,TGTGCCAGCAGCTTCCAGGGGGCTGGGACCGGGGAGCTGTTTTTT
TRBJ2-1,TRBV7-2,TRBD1,CASRRDSLYNEQFF,TGTGCCAGCAGACGGGACAGCCTCTACAATGAGCAGTTCTTC
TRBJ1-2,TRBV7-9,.,CATLQDSNYGYTF,TGTGCCACCCTCCAGGACAGTAACTATGGCTACACCTTC
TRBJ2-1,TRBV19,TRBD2,CASSTLAGKLYNEQFF,TGTGCCAGTAGTACCCTAGCGGGAAAATTATACAATGAGCAGTTCTTC
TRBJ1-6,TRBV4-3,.,CASSQEGAGNSPLHF,TGCGCCAGCAGCCAAGAAGGGGCAGGCAATTCACCCCTCCACTTT
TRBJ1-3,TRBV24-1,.,CATSDLGVTIYF,TGTGCCACCAGTGATTTGGGAGTCACCATATATTTT
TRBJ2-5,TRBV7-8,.,CASSLDGRPETQYF,TGTGCCAGCAGCTTAGATGGCCGCCCGGAGACCCAGTACTTC
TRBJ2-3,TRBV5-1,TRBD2,CASSLASGGPDTQYF,TGCGCCAGCAGCTTGGCGTCGGGGGGGCCGGATACGCAGTATTTT
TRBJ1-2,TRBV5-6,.,CASRPLGQSYTF,TGTGCCAGCAGACCCCTGGGGCAGAGCTACACCTTC
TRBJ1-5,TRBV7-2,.,CASSPFGNQPQHF,TGTGCCAGCAGCCCTTTCGGCAATCAGCCCCAGCATTTT
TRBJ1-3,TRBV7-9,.,CASSYQGNTIYF,TGTGCCAGCAGCTACCAGGGAAACACCATATATTTT
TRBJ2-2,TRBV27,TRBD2,CASSLCREGGELFF,TGTGCCAGCAGTTTATGTCGGGAGGGGGGGGAGCTGTTTTTT
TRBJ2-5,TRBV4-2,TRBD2,CASSVRWGGGAPETQYF,TGTGCCAGCAGCGTCAGATGGGGCGGGGGGGCCCCAGAGACCCAGTACTTC
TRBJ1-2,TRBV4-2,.,CASSLTTKGFLGENGYTF,TGTGCCAGCAGCCTCACGACCAAGGGTTTTTTGGGAGAAAATGGCTACACCTTC
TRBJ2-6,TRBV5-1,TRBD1,CASSLRERTGTSGANVLTF,TGCGCCAGCAGCCTCAGAGAGAGGACAGGCACCTCTGGGGCCAACGTCCTGACTTTC
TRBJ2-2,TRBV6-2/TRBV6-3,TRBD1,CASSYLGGAGELFF,TGTGCCAGCAGTTACCTAGGGGGCGCCGGGGAGCTGTTTTTT
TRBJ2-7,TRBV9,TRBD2,CASSVSGGGILGEQYF,TGTGCCAGCAGCGTATCTGGCGGGGGTATCTTGGGCGAGCAGTACTTC
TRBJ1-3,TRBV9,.,CASSAPGGNTIYF,TGTGCCAGCAGCGCCCCGGGGGGAAACACCATATATTTT
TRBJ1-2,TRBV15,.,CATSRDATAGGYTF,TGTGCCACCAGCAGAGATGCTACAGCGGGGGGCTACACCTTC
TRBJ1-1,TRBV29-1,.,CSVETGQGITEAFF,TGCAGCGTCGAAACGGGGCAGGGGATCACTGAAGCTTTCTTT
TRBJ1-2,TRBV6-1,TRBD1,CASSEVGGNGYTF,TGTGCCAGCAGTGAAGTAGGGGGCAATGGCTACACCTTC
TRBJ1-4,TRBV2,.,CASSDRDKKLFF,TGTGCCAGCAGTGACAGGGATAAAAAACTGTTTTTT
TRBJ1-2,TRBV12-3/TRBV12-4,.,CASSLSNYGYTF,TGTGCCAGCAGTTTGAGCAACTATGGCTACACCTTC
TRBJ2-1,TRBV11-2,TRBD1,CASSTLPGQGSSNEQFF,TGTGCCAGCAGTACCCTCCCGGGACAGGGGAGTTCCAATGAGCAGTTCTTC
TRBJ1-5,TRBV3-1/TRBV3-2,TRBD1,CASSQRQGGQPQHF,TGTGCCAGCAGTCAAAGACAGGGCGGTCAGCCCCAGCATTTT
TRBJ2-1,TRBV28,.,CASRPPSRGNAYNEQFF,TGTGCCAGCAGGCCACCTTCCCGGGGGAATGCCTACAATGAGCAGTTCTTC
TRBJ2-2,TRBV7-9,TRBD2,CASSPARERGGGTGELFF,TGTGCCAGCAGCCCGGCGAGGGAGCGGGGGGGAGGAACCGGGGAGCTGTTTTTT